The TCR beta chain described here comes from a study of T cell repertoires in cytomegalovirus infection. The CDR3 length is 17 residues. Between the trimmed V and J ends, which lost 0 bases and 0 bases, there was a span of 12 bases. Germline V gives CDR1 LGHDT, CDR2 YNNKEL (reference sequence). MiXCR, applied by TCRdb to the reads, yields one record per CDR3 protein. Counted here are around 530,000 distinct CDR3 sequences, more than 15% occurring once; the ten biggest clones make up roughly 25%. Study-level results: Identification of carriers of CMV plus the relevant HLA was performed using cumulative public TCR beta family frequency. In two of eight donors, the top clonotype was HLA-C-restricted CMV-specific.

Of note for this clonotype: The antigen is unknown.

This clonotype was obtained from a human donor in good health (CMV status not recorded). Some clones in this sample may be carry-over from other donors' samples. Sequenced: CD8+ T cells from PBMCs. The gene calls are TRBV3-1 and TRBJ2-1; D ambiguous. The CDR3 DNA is TGTGCCAGCAGCCAAGATGTAAAGCGCCACTCCTACAATGAGCAGTTCTTC. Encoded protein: CASSQDVKRHSYNEQFF.